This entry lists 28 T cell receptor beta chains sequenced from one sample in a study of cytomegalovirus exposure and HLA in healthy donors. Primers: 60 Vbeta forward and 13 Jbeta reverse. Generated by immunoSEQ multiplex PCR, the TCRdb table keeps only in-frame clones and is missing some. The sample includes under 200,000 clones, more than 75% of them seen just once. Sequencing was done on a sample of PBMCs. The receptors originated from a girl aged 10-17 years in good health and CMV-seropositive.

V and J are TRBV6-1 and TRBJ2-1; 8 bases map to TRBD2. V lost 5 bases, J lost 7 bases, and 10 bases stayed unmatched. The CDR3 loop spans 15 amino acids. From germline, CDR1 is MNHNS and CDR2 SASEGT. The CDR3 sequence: CASSPAAGAVNEQFF. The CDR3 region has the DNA TGTGCCAGCAGTCCAGCAGCGGGAGCGGTAAATGAGCAGTTCTTC.

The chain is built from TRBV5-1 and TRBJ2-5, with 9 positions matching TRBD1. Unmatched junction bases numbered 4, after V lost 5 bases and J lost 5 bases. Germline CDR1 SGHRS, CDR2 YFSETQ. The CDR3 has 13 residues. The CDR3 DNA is TGCGCCAGCAGATGGGACAGGGTCGAGACCCAGTACTTC. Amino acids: CASRWDRVETQYF. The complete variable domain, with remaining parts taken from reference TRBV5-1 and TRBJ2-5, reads KAGVTQTPRYLIKTRGQQVTLSCSPISGHRSVSWYQQTPGQGLQFLFEYFSETQRNKGNFPGRFSGRQFSNSRSEMNVSTLELGDSALYLCASRWDRVETQYFGPGTRLLVL.

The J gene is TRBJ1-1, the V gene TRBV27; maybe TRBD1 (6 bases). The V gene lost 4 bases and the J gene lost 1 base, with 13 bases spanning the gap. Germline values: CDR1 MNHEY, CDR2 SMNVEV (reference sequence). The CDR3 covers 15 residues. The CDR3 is CASSWGGGRNTEAFF. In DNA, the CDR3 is TGTGCCAGCAGTTGGGGCGGGGGGCGGAACACTGAAGCTTTCTTT.

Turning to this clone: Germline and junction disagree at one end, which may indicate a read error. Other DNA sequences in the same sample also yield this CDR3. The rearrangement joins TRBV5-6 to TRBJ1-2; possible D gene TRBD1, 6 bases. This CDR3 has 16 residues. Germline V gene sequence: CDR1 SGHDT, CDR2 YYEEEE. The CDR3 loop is CASRGVRGFSNYGYTF. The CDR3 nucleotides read TGTGCCAGCAGAGGGGTCAGGGGCTTTTCTAACTATGGTTACACCTTC.

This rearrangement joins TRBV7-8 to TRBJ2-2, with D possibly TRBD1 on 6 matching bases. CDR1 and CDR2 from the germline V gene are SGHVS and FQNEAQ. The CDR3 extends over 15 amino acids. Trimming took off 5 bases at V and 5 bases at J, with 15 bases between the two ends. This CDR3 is CASSTVPQGTGELFF. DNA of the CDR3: TGTGCCAGCAGCACCGTCCCTCAGGGGACCGGGGAGCTGTTTTTT. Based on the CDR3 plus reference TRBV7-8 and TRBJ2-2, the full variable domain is GAGVSQSPRYKVAKRGQDVALRCDPISGHVSLFWYQQALGQGPEFLTYFQNEAQLDKSGLPSDRFFAERPEGSVSTLKIQRTQQEDSAVYLCASSTVPQGTGELFFGEGSRLTVL.

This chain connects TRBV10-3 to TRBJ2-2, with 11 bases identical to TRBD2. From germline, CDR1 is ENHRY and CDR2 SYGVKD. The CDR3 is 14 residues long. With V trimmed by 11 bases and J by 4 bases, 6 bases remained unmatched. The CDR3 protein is CASGLAGRTGELFF. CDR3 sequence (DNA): TGTGCCTCCGGACTAGCGGGTCGCACCGGGGAGCTGTTTTTT.

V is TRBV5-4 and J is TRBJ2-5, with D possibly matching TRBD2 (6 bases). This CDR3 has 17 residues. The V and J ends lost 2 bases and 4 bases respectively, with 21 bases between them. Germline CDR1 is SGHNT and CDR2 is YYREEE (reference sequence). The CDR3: CASSFSISSEWRETQYF. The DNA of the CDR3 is TGTGCCAGCAGCTTTTCTATCTCTAGCGAATGGAGAGAGACCCAGTACTTC.

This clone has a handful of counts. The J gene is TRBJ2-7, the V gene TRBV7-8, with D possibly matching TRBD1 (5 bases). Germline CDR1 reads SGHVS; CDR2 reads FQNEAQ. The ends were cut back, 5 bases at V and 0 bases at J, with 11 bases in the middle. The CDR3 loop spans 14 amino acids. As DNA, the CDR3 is TGTGCCAGCAGCCCCCTAAGGGGCTCCTACGAGCAGTACTTC. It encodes CASSPLRGSYEQYF.

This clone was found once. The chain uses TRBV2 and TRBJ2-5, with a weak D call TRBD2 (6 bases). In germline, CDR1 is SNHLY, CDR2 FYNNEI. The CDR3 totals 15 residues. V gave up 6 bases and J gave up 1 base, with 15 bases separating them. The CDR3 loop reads CASSLNGGSQETQYF. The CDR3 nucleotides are TGTGCCAGCAGCCTAAACGGGGGATCCCAAGAGACCCAGTACTTC.

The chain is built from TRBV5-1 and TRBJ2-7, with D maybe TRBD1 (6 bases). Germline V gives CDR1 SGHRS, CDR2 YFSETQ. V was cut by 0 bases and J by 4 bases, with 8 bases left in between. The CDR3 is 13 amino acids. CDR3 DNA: TGCGCCAGCAGCTTGGTAAGGGGGTACGAGCAGTACTTC. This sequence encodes CASSLVRGYEQYF.

In nucleotides, the CDR3 is TGTGCCAGCAGCTCCCGGGACAGGATCTATGGCTACACCTTC. Its translation is CASSSRDRIYGYTF. This rearrangement joins TRBV7-2 to TRBJ1-2; 8 positions match TRBD1. The CDR3 has 14 amino acids. V lost 4 bases and J lost 4; bases outside the gene matches: 5. Looked up from germline, CDR1 is SGHTA and CDR2 is FQGNSA.

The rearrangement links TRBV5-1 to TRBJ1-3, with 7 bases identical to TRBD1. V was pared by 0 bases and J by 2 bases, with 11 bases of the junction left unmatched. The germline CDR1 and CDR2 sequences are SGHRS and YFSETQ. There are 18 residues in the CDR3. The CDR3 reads CASSLGGFGTAAGNTIYF. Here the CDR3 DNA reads TGCGCCAGCAGCTTGGGGGGTTTCGGGACAGCTGCTGGAAACACCATATATTTT.

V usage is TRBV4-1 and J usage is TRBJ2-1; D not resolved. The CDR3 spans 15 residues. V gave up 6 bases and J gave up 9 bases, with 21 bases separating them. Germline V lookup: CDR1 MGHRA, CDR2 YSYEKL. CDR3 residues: CASSVLTPESLEQFF. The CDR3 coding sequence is TGCGCCAGCAGTGTCCTTACGCCCGAGTCCCTTGAGCAGTTCTTC.

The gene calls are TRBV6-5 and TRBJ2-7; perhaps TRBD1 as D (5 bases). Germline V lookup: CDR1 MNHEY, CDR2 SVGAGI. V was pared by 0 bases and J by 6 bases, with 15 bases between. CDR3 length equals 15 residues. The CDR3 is CASSYSTRASVEQYF. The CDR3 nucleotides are TGTGCCAGCAGTTACTCGACCAGGGCATCGGTCGAGCAGTACTTC.

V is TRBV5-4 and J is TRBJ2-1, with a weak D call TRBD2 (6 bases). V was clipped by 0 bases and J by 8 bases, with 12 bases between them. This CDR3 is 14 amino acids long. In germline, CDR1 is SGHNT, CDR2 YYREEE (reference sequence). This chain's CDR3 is CASSLDRGMDEQFF. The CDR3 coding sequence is TGTGCCAGCAGCTTGGACCGGGGGATGGATGAGCAGTTCTTC.

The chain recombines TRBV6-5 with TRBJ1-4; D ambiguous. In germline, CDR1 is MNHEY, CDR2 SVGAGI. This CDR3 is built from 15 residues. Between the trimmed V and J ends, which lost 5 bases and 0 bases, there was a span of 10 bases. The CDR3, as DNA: TGTGCCAGCAGTGCTCAGGCCGCAACTAATGAAAAACTGTTTTTT. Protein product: CASSAQAATNEKLFF.

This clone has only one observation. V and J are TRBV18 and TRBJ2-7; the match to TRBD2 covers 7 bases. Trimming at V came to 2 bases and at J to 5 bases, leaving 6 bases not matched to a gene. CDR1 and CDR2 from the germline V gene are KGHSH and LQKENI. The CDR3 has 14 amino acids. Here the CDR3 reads CASSPTPGGDEQYF. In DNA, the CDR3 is TGTGCCAGCTCACCAACTCCTGGGGGGGACGAGCAGTACTTC.

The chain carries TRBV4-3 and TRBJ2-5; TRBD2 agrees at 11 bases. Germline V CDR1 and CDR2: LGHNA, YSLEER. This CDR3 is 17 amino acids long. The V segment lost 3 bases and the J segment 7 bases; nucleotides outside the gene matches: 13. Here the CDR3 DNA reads TGCGCCAGCAGCCAGTCCGTATTAGCGGGGGGGCCGGGGACCCAGTACTTC. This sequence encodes CASSQSVLAGGPGTQYF.

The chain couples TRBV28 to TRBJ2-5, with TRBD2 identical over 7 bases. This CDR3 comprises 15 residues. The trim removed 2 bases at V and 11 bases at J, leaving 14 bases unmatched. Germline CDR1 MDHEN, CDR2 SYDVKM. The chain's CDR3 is CASSLPAATAGEQYF. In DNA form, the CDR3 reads TGTGCCAGCAGTTTACCCGCGGCCACCGCGGGAGAGCAGTACTTC.

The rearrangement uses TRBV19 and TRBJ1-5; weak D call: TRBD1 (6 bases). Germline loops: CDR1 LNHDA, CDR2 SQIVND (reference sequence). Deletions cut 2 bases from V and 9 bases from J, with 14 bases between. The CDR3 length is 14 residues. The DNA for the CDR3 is TGTGCCAGTAGTATACGGCTGGGAGGGGGGCCCCAGCATTTT. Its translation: CASSIRLGGGPQHF.

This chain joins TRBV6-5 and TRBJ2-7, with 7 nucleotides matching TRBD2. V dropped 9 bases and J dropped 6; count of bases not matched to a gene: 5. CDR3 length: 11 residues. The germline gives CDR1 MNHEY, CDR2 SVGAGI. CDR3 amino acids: CASKTGGEQYF. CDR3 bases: TGTGCCAGTAAGACGGGAGGCGAGCAGTACTTC.

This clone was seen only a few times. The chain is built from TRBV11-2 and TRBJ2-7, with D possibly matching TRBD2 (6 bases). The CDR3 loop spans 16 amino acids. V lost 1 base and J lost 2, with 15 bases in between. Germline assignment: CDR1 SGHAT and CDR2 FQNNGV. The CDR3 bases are TGTGCCAGCAGCTTAGTACCCTCGGGACTGCCCTACGAGCAGTACTTC. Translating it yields CASSLVPSGLPYEQYF.

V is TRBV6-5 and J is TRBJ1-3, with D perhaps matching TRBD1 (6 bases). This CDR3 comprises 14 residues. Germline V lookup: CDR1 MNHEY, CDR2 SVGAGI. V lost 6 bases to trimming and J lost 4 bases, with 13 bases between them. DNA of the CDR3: TGTGCCAGCAGAGGCTCCAGGGGCGGAAACACCATATATTTT. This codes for CASRGSRGGNTIYF.

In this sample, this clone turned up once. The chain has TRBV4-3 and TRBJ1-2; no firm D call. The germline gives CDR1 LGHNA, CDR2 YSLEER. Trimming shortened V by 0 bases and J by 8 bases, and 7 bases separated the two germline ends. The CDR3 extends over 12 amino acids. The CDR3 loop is CASSQDGLGYTF. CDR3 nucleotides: TGCGCCAGCAGCCAAGATGGCTTGGGCTACACCTTC.

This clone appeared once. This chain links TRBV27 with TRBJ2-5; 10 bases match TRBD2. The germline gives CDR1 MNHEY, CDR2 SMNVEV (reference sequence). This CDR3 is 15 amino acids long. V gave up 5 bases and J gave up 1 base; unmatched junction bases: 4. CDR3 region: CASSAGTSAQETQYF. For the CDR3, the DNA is TGTGCCAGCAGTGCCGGGACTAGCGCCCAAGAGACCCAGTACTTC.

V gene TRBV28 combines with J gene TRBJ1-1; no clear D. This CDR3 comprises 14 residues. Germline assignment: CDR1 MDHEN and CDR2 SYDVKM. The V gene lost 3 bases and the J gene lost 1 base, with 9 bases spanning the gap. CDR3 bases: TGTGCCAGCAGTTTGTGGGAGAGGAACACTGAAGCTTTCTTT. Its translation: CASSLWERNTEAFF. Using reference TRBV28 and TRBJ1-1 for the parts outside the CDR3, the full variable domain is DVKVTQSSRYLVKRTGEKVFLECVQDMDHENMFWYRQDPGLGLRLIYFSYDVKMKEKGDIPEGYSVSREKKERFSLILESASTNQTSMYLCASSLWERNTEAFFGQGTRLTVV.

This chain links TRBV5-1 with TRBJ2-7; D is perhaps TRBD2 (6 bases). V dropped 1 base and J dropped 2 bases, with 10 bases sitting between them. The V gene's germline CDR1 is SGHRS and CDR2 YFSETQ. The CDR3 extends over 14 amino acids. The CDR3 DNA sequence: TGCGCCAGCAGCTTGTCAAGGACTACCTACGAGCAGTACTTC. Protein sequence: CASSLSRTTYEQYF.

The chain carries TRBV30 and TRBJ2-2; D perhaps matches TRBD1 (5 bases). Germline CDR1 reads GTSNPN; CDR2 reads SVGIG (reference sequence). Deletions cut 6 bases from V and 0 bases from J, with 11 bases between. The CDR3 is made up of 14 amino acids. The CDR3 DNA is TGTGCCTGTGACAGAATTGCGAACACCGGGGAGCTGTTTTTT. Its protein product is CACDRIANTGELFF.